This is a list of T cell receptor beta chains from one sample in a study of T cell responses to AZD1222 COVID-19 vaccine. The protocol was immunoSEQ multiplex PCR, while the TCRdb copy is restricted to in-frame clones and leaves out a portion. The sample yields over 100,000 clones, roughly 93% seen once. This sample comprised peripheral blood, obtained 28 days after the second AZD1222 dose. These receptors all stem from an adult who received the AZD1222 COVID-19 vaccine. Each CDR3 is given with its conserved first and last residue. A D gene is named only where the DNA matches it firmly. The size of a clone is reported for some rows only, either as once, few or many, or as a class for expanded clones.

J | D | size | V | CDR3 | DNA
TRBJ1-3 | - | - | TRBV6-5 | CASSHRGQIGNTIYF | TGTGCCAGCAGTCATAGAGGACAGATTGGAAACACCATATATTTT
TRBJ2-2 | TRBD1 | few | TRBV18 | CASSPRNRGTGELFF | TGTGCCAGCTCACCACGAAACAGGGGCACCGGGGAGCTGTTTTTT
TRBJ2-7 | - | - | TRBV9 | CASSAGSDGVYEQYF | TGTGCCAGCAGCGCAGGATCCGACGGAGTCTACGAGCAGTACTTC
TRBJ2-1 | TRBD2 | - | TRBV28 | CASSRAGGAYNEQFF | TGTGCCAGCAGTCGAGCGGGAGGGGCGTACAATGAGCAGTTCTTC
TRBJ1-2 | - | once | TRBV28 | CASSSQGTRWGGYTF | TGTGCCAGCAGTTCCCAGGGTACTAGGTGGGGTGGCTACACCTTC
TRBJ1-5 | - | - | TRBV9 | CASSVGVDQPQHF | TGTGCCAGCAGCGTGGGCGTAGATCAGCCCCAGCATTTT
TRBJ1-1 | - | - | TRBV14 | CASSRVGQTEAFF | TGTGCCAGCAGCCGAGTGGGGCAGACTGAAGCTTTCTTT
TRBJ2-6 | - | - | TRBV10-3 | CAISEGVTGANVLTF | TGTGCCATCAGTGAGGGGGTGACTGGGGCCAACGTCCTGACTTTC
TRBJ1-1 | - | - | TRBV2 | CARTGRSYTEAFF | TGTGCCAGGACAGGTAGGAGTTACACTGAAGCTTTCTTT
TRBJ1-3 | - | - | TRBV30 | CAWTRGGISYF | TGTGCCTGGACTAGAGGAGGGATTTCATATTTT
TRBJ1-2 | TRBD1 | few | TRBV14 | CASSPRTGGGGYTF | TGTGCCAGCAGCCCCCGGACAGGGGGAGGCGGCTACACCTTC
TRBJ2-7 | - | - | TRBV14 | CASSQDTDGYEQYF | TGTGCCAGCAGCCAAGATACCGACGGCTACGAGCAGTACTTC
TRBJ1-2 | TRBD1 | - | TRBV29-1 | CSVGPDRDYGYTF | TGCAGCGTTGGCCCGGACAGGGACTATGGCTACACCTTC
TRBJ2-7 | - | - | TRBV6-5 | CATTLIGEQYF | TGTGCCACTACCCTCATAGGGGAGCAGTACTTC
TRBJ2-2 | TRBD2 | - | TRBV6-6 | CASSTPGLAQAGELFF | TGTGCCAGCAGTACCCCGGGACTAGCGCAGGCCGGGGAGCTGTTTTTT
TRBJ2-7 | - | - | TRBV28 | CASSSLGPSGQYF | TGTGCCAGCAGTTCCCTTGGACCCAGCGGGCAGTACTTC
TRBJ2-5 | TRBD1 | - | TRBV2 | CASSPTGGAGETQYF | TGTGCCAGCAGTCCAACAGGGGGTGCGGGAGAGACCCAGTACTTC
TRBJ1-2 | TRBD1 | - | TRBV5-1 | CASSLGQGYYGYTF | TGCGCCAGCAGCCTGGGACAGGGGTACTATGGCTACACCTTC
TRBJ2-7 | TRBD2 | - | TRBV6-5 | CASSQREGPAYEQYF | TGTGCCAGCAGTCAACGGGAGGGCCCTGCCTACGAGCAGTACTTC
TRBJ1-1 | - | - | TRBV7-8 | CASSLEYRVTTEAFF | TGTGCCAGCAGCTTAGAGTACCGGGTGACCACTGAAGCTTTCTTT
TRBJ2-7 | - | - | TRBV30 | CAWSVRAGPEQYF | TGTGCCTGGAGTGTACGGGCGGGACCCGAGCAGTACTTC
TRBJ1-2 | TRBD1 | - | TRBV14 | CASSRALTGAYGYTF | TGTGCCAGCAGCCGAGCTCTGACAGGGGCTTATGGCTACACCTTC
TRBJ2-2 | - | - | TRBV5-5 | CASSNAGLWAGELFF | TGTGCCAGCAGCAACGCGGGACTTTGGGCCGGGGAGCTGTTTTTT
TRBJ2-3 | - | - | TRBV7-2 | CASSLRDTQYF | TGTGCCAGCAGCTTAAGGGATACGCAGTATTTT
TRBJ1-5 | - | once | TRBV21-1 | CASIRQGQPQHF | TGTGCCAGCATTCGTCAGGGTCAGCCCCAGCATTTT
TRBJ2-7 | TRBD2 | - | TRBV7-7 | CASSQAGGYEQYF | TGTGCCAGCAGCCAAGCGGGGGGCTACGAGCAGTACTTC
TRBJ1-3 | TRBD1 | - | TRBV7-8 | CASSSHLTGGSVGNTIYF | TGTGCCAGCAGCTCACACCTAACAGGGGGCTCTGTCGGAAACACCATATATTTT
TRBJ2-6 | - | once | TRBV28 | CASRTGRRGANVLTF | TGTGCCAGCAGAACAGGGAGGAGAGGGGCCAACGTCCTGACTTTC
TRBJ2-1 | TRBD1 | once | TRBV27 | CASSPRTGRYNEQFF | TGTGCCAGCAGTCCTCGGACAGGCCGCTACAATGAGCAGTTCTTC
TRBJ2-3 | - | - | TRBV10-3 | CAISEGGGRSTDTQYF | TGTGCCATCAGTGAAGGAGGTGGGCGAAGCACAGATACGCAGTATTTT
TRBJ2-6 | - | - | TRBV27 | CASSSPGSGANVLTF | TGTGCCAGCAGTTCGCCAGGCTCTGGGGCCAACGTCCTGACTTTC
TRBJ2-7 | - | - | TRBV18 | CASSRGTSYEQYF | TGTGCCAGCTCACGCGGGACCTCCTACGAGCAGTACTTC
TRBJ2-2 | - | - | TRBV18 | CASSPRRANTGELFF | TGTGCCAGCTCACCACGCAGGGCGAACACCGGGGAGCTGTTTTTT